The 5 T cell receptor beta chains presented below share a single source sample, sequenced in a study of T cells in Graves' hyperthyroidism and ophthalmopathy (dated by TCRdb to between 2018 and 2020). The library relied on multiplex PCR. The instrument was an Illumina HiSeq 2000. TCR beta CDR3 regions were amplified from RNA transcripts. A first-round RT-PCR of the TCR CDR3 used the HTBI primer set with the Qiagen OneStep RT-PCR kit. TCRdb redid the processing of the public reads, applying fastp at Q25 and MiXCR, and retained in-frame beta chains. CDR3 protein duplicates are merged, each entry listing the most common genes and DNA. For this sample there are about half a million distinct CDR3 sequences; approximately 25% appear just once. Of the sample, over 9% is held by the ten largest clones. The material sequenced was blood. The source is a woman aged 25-40 years with Graves' ophthalmopathy.

V usage is TRBV6-1 and J usage is TRBJ2-2; D gene ambiguous. Germline assignment: CDR1 MNHNS and CDR2 SASEGT. V lost 1 base and J 4 bases, leaving 7 bases between the germline ends. CDR3 size: 14 residues. The CDR3 region has the DNA TGTGCCAGCAGTGAAGGGGTCCCCACCGGGGAGCTGTTTTTT. It encodes CASSEGVPTGELFF.

This clonotype has a count of ten or more. V is TRBV6-2 or TRBV6-3 and J is TRBJ1-1; D is ambiguous. CDR1 is MNHEY and CDR2 is SVGEGT in the germline V gene. The CDR3 contains 12 residues. Trimming took 0 bases from V and 7 from J, leaving 6 bases between them. CDR3 in amino acids: CASSYSRDEAFF. Written as DNA, the CDR3 is TGTGCCAGCAGTTACTCGCGGGATGAAGCTTTCTTT.

This clonotype was found a few times. This chain links TRBV6-1 with TRBJ2-2; no reliable D call. V was pared by 8 bases and J by 0 bases, with 7 bases between. Germline CDR1 reads MNHNS; CDR2 reads SASEGT. The CDR3 length is 13 residues. The CDR3 is CASLGANTGELFF. In DNA form, the CDR3 reads TGTGCCAGCCTAGGAGCGAACACCGGGGAGCTGTTTTTT.

This clonotype has ten or more counts. The gene calls are TRBV24-1 and TRBJ2-5; TRBD1 aligns across 8 bases. V was clipped by 5 bases and J by 4 bases; unmatched bases: 11. The CDR3 runs to 16 residues. Germline assignment: CDR1 KGHDR and CDR2 SFDVKD. The CDR3 DNA follows: TGTGCCACCAGTGCCGGACGACAGGGGCGGGGAGAGACCCAGTACTTC. Its translation: CATSAGRQGRGETQYF.

There are many counts of this clonotype. This chain connects TRBV7-3 to TRBJ2-2; 9 nucleotides line up with TRBD1. The CDR3 covers 18 residues. Germline V CDR1 and CDR2: SGHTA, FQGTGA. The J segment lost 3 bases and the V segment lost 5 bases, leaving 13 bases of the junction unmatched. The CDR3 reads CASSNEPPGQGDTGELFF. In DNA form, the CDR3 reads TGTGCCAGCAGCAACGAGCCACCGGGACAGGGCGACACCGGGGAGCTGTTTTTT.